This T cell receptor (beta chain) was captured by sequencing in a study of CD8 T cells in Susac syndrome. Reverse transcription of roughly 0.45 to 1 ug RNA was performed with random hexamers. Each CDR3 protein gets one entry after TCRdb re-called the immunoSEQ multiplex PCR reads with MiXCR. The profile shows some 300,000 distinct CDR3 sequences, roughly 85% of them singletons. CDR3 length: 12 amino acids. V gave up 8 bases and J gave up 7 bases; unmatched junction bases: 3. Germline assignment: CDR1 MGHDK and CDR2 SYGVNS. The sample comprised CD8+ T cells from PBMCs. V gene TRBV25-1 combines with J gene TRBJ1-4, with 8 bases fitting TRBD1. This TCR was recovered from a human donor with multiple sclerosis. In DNA form, the CDR3 reads TGTGCCAGCCAGGGGGCTGGTGAAAAACTGTTTTTT. This codes for CASQGAGEKLFF.